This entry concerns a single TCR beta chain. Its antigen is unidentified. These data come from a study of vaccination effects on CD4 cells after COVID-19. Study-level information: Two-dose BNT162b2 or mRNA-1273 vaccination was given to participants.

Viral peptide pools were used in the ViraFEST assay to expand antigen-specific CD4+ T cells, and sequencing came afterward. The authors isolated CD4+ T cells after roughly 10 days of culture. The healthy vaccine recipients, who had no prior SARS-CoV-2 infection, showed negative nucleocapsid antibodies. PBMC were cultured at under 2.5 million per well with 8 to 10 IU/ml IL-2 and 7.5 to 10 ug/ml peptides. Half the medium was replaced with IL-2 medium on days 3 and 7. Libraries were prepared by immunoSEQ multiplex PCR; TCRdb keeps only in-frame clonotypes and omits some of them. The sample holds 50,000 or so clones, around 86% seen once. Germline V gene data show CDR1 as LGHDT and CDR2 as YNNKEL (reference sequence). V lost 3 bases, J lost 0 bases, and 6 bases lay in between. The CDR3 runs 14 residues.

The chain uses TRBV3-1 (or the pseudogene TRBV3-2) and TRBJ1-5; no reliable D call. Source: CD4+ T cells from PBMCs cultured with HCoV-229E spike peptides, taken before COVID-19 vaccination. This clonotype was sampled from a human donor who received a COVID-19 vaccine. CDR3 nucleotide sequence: TGTGCCAGCAGCCAGGTCCATAGCAATCAGCCCCAGCATTTT. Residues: CASSQVHSNQPQHF.